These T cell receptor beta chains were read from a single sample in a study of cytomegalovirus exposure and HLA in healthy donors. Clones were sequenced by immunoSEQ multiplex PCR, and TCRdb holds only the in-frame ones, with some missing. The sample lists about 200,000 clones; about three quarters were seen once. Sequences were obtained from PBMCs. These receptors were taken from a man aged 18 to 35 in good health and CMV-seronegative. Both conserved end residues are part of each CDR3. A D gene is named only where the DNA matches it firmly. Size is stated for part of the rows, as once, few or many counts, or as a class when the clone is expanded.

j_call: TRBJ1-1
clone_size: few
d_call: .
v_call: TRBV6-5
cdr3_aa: CASSYSSTAGRRAFF
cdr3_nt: TGTGCCAGCAGTTACTCGAGTACGGCAGGGCGAAGAGCTTTCTTT

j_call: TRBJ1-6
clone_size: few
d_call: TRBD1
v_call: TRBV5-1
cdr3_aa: CASSLDRLNSPLHF
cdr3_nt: TGCGCCAGCAGCCTGGACAGGCTTAATTCACCCCTCCACTTT

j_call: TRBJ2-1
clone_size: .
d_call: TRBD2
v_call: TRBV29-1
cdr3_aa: CSALRTVGVSSGRGNEQFF
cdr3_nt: TGCAGCGCACTTAGGACAGTAGGCGTCTCGAGCGGGAGGGGTAATGAGCAGTTCTTC

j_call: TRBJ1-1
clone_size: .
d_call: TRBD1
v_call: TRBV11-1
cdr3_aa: CASSAGDREAKAFF
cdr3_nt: TGTGCCAGCAGCGCCGGAGACAGGGAAGCTAAAGCTTTCTTT

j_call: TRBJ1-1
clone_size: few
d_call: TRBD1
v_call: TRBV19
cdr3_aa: CASSIDGTGVWEAFF
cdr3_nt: TGTGCCAGTAGTATAGACGGGACAGGGGTGTGGGAAGCTTTCTTT

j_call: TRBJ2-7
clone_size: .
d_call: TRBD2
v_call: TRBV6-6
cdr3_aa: CASSLSGGGAFDEQYF
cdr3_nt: TGTGCCAGCAGTTTATCGGGCGGGGGGGCCTTCGACGAGCAGTACTTC

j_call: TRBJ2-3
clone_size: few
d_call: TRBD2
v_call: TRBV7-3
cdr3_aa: CASSEPRGGTDTQYF
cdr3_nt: TGTGCCAGCAGCGAACCCCGGGGGGGCACAGATACGCAGTATTTT

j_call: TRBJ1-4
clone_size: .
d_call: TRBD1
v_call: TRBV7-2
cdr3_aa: CASSSGQGSVEKLFF
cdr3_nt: TGTGCCAGCAGCTCTGGACAGGGGAGTGTCGAAAAACTGTTTTTT

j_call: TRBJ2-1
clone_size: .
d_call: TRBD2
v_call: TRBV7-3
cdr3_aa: CASSLSPPGSGRDEQFF
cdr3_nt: TGTGCCAGCAGCTTATCTCCCCCGGGTAGCGGGAGGGATGAGCAGTTCTTC

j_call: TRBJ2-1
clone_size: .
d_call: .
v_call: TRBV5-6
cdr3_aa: CASIPSGYYNEQFF
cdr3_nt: TGTGCCAGCATCCCCAGCGGTTACTACAATGAGCAGTTCTTC

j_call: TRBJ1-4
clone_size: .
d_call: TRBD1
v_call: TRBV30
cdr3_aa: CAWSYRGGEKLFF
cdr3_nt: TGTGCCTGGAGTTACAGGGGAGGTGAAAAACTGTTTTTT

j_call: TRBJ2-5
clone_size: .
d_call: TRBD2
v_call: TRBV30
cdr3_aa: CAWRDGTSGGETQYF
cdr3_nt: TGTGCCTGGCGGGACGGGACTAGCGGGGGAGAGACCCAGTACTTC

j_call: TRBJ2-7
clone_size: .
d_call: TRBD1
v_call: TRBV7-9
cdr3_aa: CASSGGQGAYEQYF
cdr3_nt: TGTGCCAGCAGCGGGGGACAGGGGGCCTACGAGCAGTACTTC

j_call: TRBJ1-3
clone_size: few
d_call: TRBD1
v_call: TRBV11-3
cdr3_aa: CASSPGQGPGNTIYF
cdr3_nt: TGTGCCAGCAGCCCCGGACAGGGGCCAGGAAACACCATATATTTT

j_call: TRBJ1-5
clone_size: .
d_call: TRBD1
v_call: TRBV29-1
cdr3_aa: CSAGGQTGSQHF
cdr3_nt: TGCAGCGCCGGGGGCCAGACAGGGTCCCAGCATTTT

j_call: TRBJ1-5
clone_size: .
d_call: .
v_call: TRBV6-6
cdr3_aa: CASSYEVQGGQPQHF
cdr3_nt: TGTGCCAGCAGTTACGAGGTACAGGGCGGACAGCCCCAGCATTTT

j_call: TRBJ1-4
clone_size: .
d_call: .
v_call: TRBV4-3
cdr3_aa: CASSQEQGFRDEKLFF
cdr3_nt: TGCGCCAGCAGCCAAGAGCAGGGTTTTCGTGATGAAAAACTGTTTTTT

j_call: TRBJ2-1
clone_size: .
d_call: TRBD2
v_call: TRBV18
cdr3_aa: CASSPRPLAGGSSYNEQFF
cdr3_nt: TGTGCCAGCTCACCCCGCCCACTAGCGGGAGGGAGCTCCTACAATGAGCAGTTCTTC

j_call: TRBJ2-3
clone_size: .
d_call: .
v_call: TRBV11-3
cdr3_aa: CASSLSRGDTQYF
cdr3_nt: TGTGCCAGCAGCTTAAGTCGGGGGGATACGCAGTATTTT

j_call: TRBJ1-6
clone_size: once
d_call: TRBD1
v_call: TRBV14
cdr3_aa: CASSQSGTAENSPLHF
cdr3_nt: TGTGCCAGCAGCCAGTCCGGGACAGCTGAAAATTCACCCCTCCACTTT

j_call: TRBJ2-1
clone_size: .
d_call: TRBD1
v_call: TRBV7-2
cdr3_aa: CASSLPGGPNNEQFF
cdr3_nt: TGTGCCAGCAGCTTACCAGGGGGACCTAACAATGAGCAGTTCTTC

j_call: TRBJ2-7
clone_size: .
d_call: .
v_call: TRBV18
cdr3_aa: CASSYTRDAYYEQYF
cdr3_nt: TGTGCCAGCTCTTACACCAGGGATGCCTACTACGAGCAGTACTTC

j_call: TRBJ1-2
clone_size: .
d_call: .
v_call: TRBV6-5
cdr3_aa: CASSYFGGYGYTF
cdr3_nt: TGTGCCAGCAGTTACTTTGGAGGCTATGGCTACACCTTC

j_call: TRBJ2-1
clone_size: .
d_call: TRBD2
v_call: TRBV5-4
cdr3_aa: CALAGGSSYNEQFF
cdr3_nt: TGTGCCCTAGCGGGGGGAAGCTCCTACAATGAGCAGTTCTTC

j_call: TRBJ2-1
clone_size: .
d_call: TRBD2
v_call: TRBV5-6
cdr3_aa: CASSLGTSGSRLFF
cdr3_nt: TGTGCCAGCAGCTTAGGGACTAGCGGGAGTCGTCTGTTCTTC

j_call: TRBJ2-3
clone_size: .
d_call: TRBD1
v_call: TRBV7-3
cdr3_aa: CASSITGGADTQYF
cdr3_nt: TGTGCCAGCAGCATAACAGGGGGCGCAGATACGCAGTATTTT

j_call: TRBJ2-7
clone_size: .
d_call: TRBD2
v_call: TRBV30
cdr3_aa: CAWSAVEAGGGYEQYF
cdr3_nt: TGTGCCTGGAGTGCCGTAGAGGCGGGAGGAGGTTACGAGCAGTACTTC

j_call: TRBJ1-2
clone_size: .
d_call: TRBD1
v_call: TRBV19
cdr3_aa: CASSTDRGRRYGYTF
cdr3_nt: TGTGCCAGTAGTACCGACAGGGGCCGGAGGTATGGCTACACCTTC

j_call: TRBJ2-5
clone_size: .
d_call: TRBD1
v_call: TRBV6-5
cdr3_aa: CASRPTGGYQETQYF
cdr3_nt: TGTGCCAGCAGGCCCACAGGGGGCTACCAAGAGACCCAGTACTTC

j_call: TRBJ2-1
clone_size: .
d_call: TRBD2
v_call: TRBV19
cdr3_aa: CASSKASGGVYNEQFF
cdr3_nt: TGTGCCAGTAGTAAGGCCAGCGGGGGGGTCTACAATGAGCAGTTCTTC

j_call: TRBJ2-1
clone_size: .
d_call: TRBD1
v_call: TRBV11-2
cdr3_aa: CASSLWDRVDEQFF
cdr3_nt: TGTGCCAGCAGCCTATGGGACAGGGTCGATGAGCAGTTCTTC

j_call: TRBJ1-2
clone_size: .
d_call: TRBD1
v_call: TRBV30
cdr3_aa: CAWSLWGQIEYGYTF
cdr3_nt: TGTGCCTGGAGTCTTTGGGGACAGATCGAGTATGGCTACACCTTC

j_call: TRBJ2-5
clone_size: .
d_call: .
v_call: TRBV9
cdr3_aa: CASSDHGQSQETQYF
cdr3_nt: TGTGCCAGCAGCGATCATGGACAATCGCAAGAGACCCAGTACTTC

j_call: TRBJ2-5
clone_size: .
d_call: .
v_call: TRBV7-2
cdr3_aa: CASSLAYRTGETQYF
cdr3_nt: TGTGCCAGCAGCTTAGCTTACAGGACGGGAGAGACCCAGTACTTC

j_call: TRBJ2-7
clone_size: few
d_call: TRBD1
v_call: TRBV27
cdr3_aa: CASSPGQGYYEQYF
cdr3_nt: TGTGCCAGCTCCCCGGGACAGGGGTACTACGAGCAGTACTTC

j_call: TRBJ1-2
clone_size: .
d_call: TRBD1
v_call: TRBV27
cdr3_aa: CASSLSGTGGNYGYTF
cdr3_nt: TGTGCCAGCAGTTTATCGGGGACAGGGGGAAACTATGGCTACACCTTC

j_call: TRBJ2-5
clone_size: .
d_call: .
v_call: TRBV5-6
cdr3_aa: CASSLETAQETQYF
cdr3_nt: TGTGCCAGCAGCTTGGAGACAGCTCAAGAGACCCAGTACTTC

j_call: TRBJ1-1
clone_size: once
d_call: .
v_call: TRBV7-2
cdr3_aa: CASTSGSSNTEAFF
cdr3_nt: TGTGCCAGCACCTCCGGGAGTTCGAACACTGAAGCTTTCTTT

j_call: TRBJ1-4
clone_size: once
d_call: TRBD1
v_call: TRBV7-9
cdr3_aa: CASSLPRQGTYEKLFF
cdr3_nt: TGTGCCAGCAGCTTGCCACGACAGGGGACTTATGAAAAACTGTTTTTT

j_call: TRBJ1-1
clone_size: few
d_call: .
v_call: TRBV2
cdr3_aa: CASSEDPGTEAFF
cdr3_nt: TGTGCCAGCAGTGAAGATCCGGGGACTGAAGCTTTCTTT

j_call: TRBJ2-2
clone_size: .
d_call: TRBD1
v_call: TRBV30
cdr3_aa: CAWRGGQGDTGELFF
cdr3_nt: TGTGCCTGGAGGGGCGGGCAGGGGGACACCGGGGAGCTGTTTTTT

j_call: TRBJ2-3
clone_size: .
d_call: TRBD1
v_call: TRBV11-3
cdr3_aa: CASSPPGQGTDTQYF
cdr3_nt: TGTGCCAGCAGCCCTCCGGGACAGGGCACAGATACGCAGTATTTT